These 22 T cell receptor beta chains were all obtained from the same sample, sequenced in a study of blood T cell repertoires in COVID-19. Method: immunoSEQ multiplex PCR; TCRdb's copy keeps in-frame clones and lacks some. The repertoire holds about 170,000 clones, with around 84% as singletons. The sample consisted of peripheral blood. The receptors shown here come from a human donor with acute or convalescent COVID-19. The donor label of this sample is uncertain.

CDR3 sequence (DNA): TGTGCCAGCAGCCAAAACCCCAGGGGGAACACTGAAGCTTTCTTT. It codes for CASSQNPRGNTEAFF. The chain combines TRBV7-3 with TRBJ1-1, with D possibly TRBD1 on 6 matching bases. The CDR3 sequence is 15 residues long. The V and J ends lost 5 bases and 1 base respectively, with 14 bases between them. The germline V gene has CDR1 SGHTA and CDR2 FQGTGA.

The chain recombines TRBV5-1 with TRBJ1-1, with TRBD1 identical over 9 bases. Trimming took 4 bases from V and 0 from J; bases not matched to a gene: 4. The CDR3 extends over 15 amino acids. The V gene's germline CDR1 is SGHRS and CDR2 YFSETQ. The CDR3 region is CASSHGTGMNTEAFF. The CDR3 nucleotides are TGCGCCAGCAGCCACGGGACAGGGATGAACACTGAAGCTTTCTTT.

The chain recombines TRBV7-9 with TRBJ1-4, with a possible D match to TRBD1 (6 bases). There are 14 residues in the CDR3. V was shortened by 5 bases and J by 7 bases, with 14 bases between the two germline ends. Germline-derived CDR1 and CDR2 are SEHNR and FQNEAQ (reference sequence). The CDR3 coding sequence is TGTGCCAGCAGCGTCAGGGGCGTTGGTGAAAAACTGTTTTTT. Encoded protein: CASSVRGVGEKLFF.

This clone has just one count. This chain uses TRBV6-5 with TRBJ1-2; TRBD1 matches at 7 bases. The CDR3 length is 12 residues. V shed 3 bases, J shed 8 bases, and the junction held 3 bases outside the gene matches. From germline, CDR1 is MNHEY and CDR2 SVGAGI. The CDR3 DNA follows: TGTGCCAGCAGTTATCAGGGGGGAGGCTACACCTTC. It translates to CASSYQGGGYTF.

CDR3 coding DNA: TGTGCCAGTAGTATTGGATTTGCAGGGGCGGGCACTGAAGCTTTCTTT. It is translated as CASSIGFAGAGTEAFF. The rearrangement joins TRBV19 to TRBJ1-1, with D possibly matching TRBD1 (6 bases). This CDR3 is 16 amino acids long. V was pared by 3 bases and J by 4 bases, with 18 bases between. CDR1 is LNHDA, CDR2 SQIVND, per germline (reference sequence).

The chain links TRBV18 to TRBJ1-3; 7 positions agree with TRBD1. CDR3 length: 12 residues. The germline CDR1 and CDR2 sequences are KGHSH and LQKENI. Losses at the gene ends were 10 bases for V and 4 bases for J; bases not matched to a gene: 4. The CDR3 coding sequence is TGTGCCACCCTGGACAGGGGAAACACCATATATTTT. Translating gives CATLDRGNTIYF.

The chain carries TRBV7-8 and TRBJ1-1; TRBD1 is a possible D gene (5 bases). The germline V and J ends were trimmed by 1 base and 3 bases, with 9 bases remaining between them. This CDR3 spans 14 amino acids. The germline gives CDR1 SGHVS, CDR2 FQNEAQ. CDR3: CASSLVPGDTEAFF. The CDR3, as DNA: TGTGCCAGCAGCTTAGTACCGGGGGACACTGAAGCTTTCTTT.

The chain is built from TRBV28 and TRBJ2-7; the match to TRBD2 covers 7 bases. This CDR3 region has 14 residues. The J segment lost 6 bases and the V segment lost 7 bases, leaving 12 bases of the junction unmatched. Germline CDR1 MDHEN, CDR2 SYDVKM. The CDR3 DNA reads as TGTGCCAGCAAGTCGGCGGGGGAATTATCCGAGCAGTACTTC. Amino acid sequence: CASKSAGELSEQYF.

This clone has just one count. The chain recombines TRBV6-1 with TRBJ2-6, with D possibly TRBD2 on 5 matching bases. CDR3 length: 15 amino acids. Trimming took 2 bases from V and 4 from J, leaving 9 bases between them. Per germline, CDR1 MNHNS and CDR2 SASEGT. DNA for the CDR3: TGTGCCAGCAGTGAAAGAGGGCCCGGGGCCAACGTCCTGACTTTC. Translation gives CASSERGPGANVLTF.

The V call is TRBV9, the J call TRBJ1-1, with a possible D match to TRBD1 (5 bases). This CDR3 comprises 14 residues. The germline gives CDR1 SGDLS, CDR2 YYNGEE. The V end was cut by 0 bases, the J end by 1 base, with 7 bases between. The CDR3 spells CASSVEQENTEAFF. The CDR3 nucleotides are TGTGCCAGCAGCGTAGAACAGGAGAACACTGAAGCTTTCTTT.

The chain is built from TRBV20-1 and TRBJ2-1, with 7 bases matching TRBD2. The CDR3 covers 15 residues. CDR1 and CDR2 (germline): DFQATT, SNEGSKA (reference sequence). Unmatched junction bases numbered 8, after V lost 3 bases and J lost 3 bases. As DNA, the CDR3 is TGCAGTGCTAGTAAGGCGGGAGCAGACTACAATGAGCAGTTCTTC. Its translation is CSASKAGADYNEQFF.

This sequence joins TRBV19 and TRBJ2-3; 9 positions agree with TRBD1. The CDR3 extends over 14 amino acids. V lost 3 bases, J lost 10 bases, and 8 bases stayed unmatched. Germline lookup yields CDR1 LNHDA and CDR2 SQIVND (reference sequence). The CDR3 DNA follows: TGTGCCAGTAGTATCCGGACAGGGGCTGATGCGCAGTATTTT. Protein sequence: CASSIRTGADAQYF. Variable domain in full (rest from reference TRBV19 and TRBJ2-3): DGGITQSPKYLFRKEGQNVTLSCEQNLNHDAMYWYRQDPGQGLRLIYYSQIVNDFQKGDIAEGYSVSREKKESFPLTVTSAQKNPTAFYLCASSIRTGADAQYFGPGTRLTVL.

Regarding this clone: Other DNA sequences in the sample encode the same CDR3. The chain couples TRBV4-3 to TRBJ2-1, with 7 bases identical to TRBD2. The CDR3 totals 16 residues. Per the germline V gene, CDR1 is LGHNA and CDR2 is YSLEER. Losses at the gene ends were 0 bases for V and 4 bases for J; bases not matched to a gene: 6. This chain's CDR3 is CASSQDLGGGYNEQFF. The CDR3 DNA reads TGCGCCAGCAGCCAAGATTTGGGGGGGGGATACAATGAGCAGTTCTTC.

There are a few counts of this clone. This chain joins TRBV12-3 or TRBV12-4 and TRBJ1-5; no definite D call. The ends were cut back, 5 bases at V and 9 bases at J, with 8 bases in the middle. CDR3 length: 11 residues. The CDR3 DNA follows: TGTGCCAGCAGTCTACGGGGGCCCCAGCATTTT. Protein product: CASSLRGPQHF.

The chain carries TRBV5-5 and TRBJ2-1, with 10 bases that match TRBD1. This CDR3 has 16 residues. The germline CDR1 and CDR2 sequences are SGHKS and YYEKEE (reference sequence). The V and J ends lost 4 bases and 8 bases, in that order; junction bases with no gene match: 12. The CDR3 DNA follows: TGTGCCAGCAGCGTTCTGGTGGGACAGGGGAGGGATGAGCAGTTCTTC. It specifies CASSVLVGQGRDEQFF.

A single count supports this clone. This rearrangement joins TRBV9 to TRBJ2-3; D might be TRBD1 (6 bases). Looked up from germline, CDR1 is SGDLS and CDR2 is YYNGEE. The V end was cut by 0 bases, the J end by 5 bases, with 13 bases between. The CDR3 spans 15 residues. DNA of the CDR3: TGTGCCAGCAGCGTAGAGAGCAGGGGTGGAGATACGCAGTATTTT. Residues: CASSVESRGGDTQYF.

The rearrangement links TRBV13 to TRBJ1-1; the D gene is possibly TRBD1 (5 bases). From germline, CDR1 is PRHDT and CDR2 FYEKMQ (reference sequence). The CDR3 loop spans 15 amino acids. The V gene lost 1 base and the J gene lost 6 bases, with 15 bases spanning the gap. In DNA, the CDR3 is TGTGCCAGCAGCTTAGCCGGGGGGGGTACGGCTGAAGCTTTCTTT. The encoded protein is CASSLAGGGTAEAFF. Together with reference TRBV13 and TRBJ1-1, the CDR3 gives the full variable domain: AAGVIQSPRHLIKEKRETATLKCYPIPRHDTVYWYQQGPGQDPQFLISFYEKMQSDKGSIPDRFSAQQFSDYHSELNMSSLELGDSALYFCASSLAGGGTAEAFFGQGTRLTVV.

The CDR3 nucleotides read TGCGCCAGCAGCTTGGCGGGGGGGCCTAATGAGCAGTTCTTC. Residues: CASSLAGGPNEQFF. The chain carries TRBV5-1 and TRBJ2-1; 8 positions agree with TRBD2. V was clipped by 0 bases and J by 7 bases; unmatched bases: 3. Germline CDR1 and CDR2: SGHRS and YFSETQ. The CDR3 totals 14 residues.

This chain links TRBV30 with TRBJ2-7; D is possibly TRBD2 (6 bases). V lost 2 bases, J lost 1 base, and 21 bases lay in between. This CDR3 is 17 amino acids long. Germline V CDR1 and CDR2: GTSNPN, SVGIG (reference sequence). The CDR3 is CAWSPTGAGGQSYEQYF. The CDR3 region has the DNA TGTGCCTGGAGTCCAACCGGGGCCGGGGGTCAGTCCTACGAGCAGTACTTC.

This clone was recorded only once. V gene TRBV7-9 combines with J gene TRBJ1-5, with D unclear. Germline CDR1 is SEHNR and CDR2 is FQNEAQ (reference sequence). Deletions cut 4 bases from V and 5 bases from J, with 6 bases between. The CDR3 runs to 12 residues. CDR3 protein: CASSSFDQPQHF. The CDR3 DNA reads TGTGCCAGCAGCTCCTTCGATCAGCCCCAGCATTTT. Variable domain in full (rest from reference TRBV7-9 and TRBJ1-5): DTGVSQNPRHKITKRGQNVTFRCDPISEHNRLYWYRQTLGQGPEFLTYFQNEAQLEKSRLLSDRFSAERPKGSFSTLEIQRTEQGDSAMYLCASSSFDQPQHFGDGTRLSIL.

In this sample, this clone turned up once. CDR3 nucleotide sequence: TGTGCCAGCAGGGCGACTAGCGGGGGCCGGCAAGAGACCCAGTACTTC. It is translated as CASRATSGGRQETQYF. The chain employs TRBV7-9 and TRBJ2-5; 12 bases map to TRBD2. Looked up from germline, CDR1 is SEHNR and CDR2 is FQNEAQ (reference sequence). The CDR3 has 16 residues. J was trimmed by 2 bases and V by 6 bases; bases with no gene match: 7.

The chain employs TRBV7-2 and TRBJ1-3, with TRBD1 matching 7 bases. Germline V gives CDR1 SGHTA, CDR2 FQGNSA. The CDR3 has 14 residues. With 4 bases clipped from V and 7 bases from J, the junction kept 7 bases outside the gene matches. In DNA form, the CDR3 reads TGTGCCAGCAGCTCCGCAGGGGGGAGGAACACCATATATTTT. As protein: CASSSAGGRNTIYF.